Listed here are 27 T cell receptor beta chains from one sample, sequenced in a study of metastatic and nonmetastatic thyroid tumors. No treatment of any kind had been given to any patient before thyroid surgery. MiXCR re-clonotyped the PCR reads for TCRdb. The sample includes about 85,000 clones, around 7.8% of them seen just once. Source material: blood. The receptors derive from a female donor with papillary thyroid cancer or a benign thyroid nodule (not recorded which). Some clones in this sample may be carry-over from other donors' samples.

This clone has a count of ten or more. The chain combines TRBV10-3 with TRBJ1-2; D is perhaps TRBD1 (5 bases). This CDR3 spans 11 amino acids. From germline, CDR1 is ENHRY and CDR2 SYGVKD. The V end lost 5 bases, the J end lost 6 bases, and 7 bases lay between the germline ends. The CDR3 DNA follows: TGTGCCATCAGTACAGGAGATGGCTACACCTTC. Translating it yields CAISTGDGYTF.

This clone was detected ten times or more. This rearrangement joins TRBV5-1 to TRBJ1-1; 7 bases are shared with TRBD1. V was pared by 3 bases and J by 5 bases, with 4 bases of the junction left unmatched. Germline V lookup: CDR1 SGHRS, CDR2 YFSETQ. This CDR3 is built from 13 residues. CDR3 in amino acids: CASSSDRATEAFF. The DNA of the CDR3 is TGCGCCAGCAGCTCAGACAGGGCGACTGAAGCTTTCTTT.

In this sample, this clone turned up many times. Other DNA sequences of this sample code for an identical CDR3. V and J are TRBV18 and TRBJ1-2, with unresolved D. V was shortened by 3 bases and J by 3 bases, with 5 bases between the two germline ends. Germline values: CDR1 KGHSH, CDR2 LQKENI. The CDR3 consists of 12 residues. The CDR3 loop reads CASSPRDYGYTF. Here the CDR3 DNA reads TGTGCCAGCTCACCCCGTGACTATGGCTACACCTTC.

This clone came up many times. The rearrangement links TRBV27 to TRBJ2-5, with a weak D call TRBD2 (7 bases). V lost 7 bases, J lost 4 bases, and 19 bases lay in between. The CDR3 extends over 15 amino acids. Germline V gene data show CDR1 as MNHEY and CDR2 as SMNVEV (reference sequence). CDR3 in DNA: TGTGCCAGCACCTATGGGGGGGGGCCCTTAGAGACCCAGTACTTC. Protein product: CASTYGGGPLETQYF.

This clone has a count of ten or more. The same CDR3 also results from other DNA sequences found in this sample. The chain has TRBV12-3 or TRBV12-4 and TRBJ2-5; 9 bases line up with TRBD2. Losses at the gene ends were 1 base for V and 7 bases for J; bases not matched to a gene: 7. This CDR3 comprises 15 residues. The CDR3 DNA sequence: TGTGCCAGCAGTTTAGGCGGGGGGGCCGCTGGGACCCAGTACTTC. It encodes CASSLGGGAAGTQYF.

This chain connects TRBV19 to TRBJ1-6; D uncertain. In germline, CDR1 is LNHDA, CDR2 SQIVND (reference sequence). V was cut by 5 bases and J by 3 bases, with 11 bases left in between. CDR3 length: 15 residues. CDR3 amino acids: CASSPRLNYNSPLHF. The CDR3 DNA reads TGTGCCAGTAGTCCCCGCTTGAACTATAATTCACCCCTCCACTTT.

The rearrangement joins TRBV9 to TRBJ1-1, with D possibly matching TRBD1 (5 bases). CDR1 is SGDLS and CDR2 is YYNGEE in the germline V gene. V shed 3 bases and J shed 3 bases, with 15 bases lying between them. The CDR3 extends over 15 amino acids. The CDR3 DNA is TGTGCCAGCAGCGGCCGCTGGGGGTCGGACACTGAAGCTTTCTTT. Protein sequence: CASSGRWGSDTEAFF.

This clone was seen ten or more times. The gene calls are TRBV30 and TRBJ1-4, with D hard to call. Trimming took off 2 bases at V and 16 bases at J, with 17 bases between the two ends. The germline V gene encodes CDR1 GTSNPN and CDR2 SVGIG (reference sequence). This CDR3 is 12 amino acids long. CDR3 sequence: CAWSRTDYNPFF. CDR3 nucleotide sequence: TGTGCCTGGAGTCGGACTGATTACAATCCGTTTTTT. Full variable domain (missing parts from reference TRBV30 and TRBJ1-4): SQTIHQWPATLVQPVGSPLSLECTVEGTSNPNLYWYRQAAGRGLQLLFYSVGIGQISSEVPQNLSASRPQDRQFILSSKKLLLSDSGFYLCAWSRTDYNPFFGSGTQLSVL.

This clone was detected many times. This chain uses TRBV4-1 with TRBJ2-7; tentatively, D is TRBD1 (5 bases). Trimming removed 4 bases from V and 12 bases from J, with 19 bases in between. The CDR3 loop spans 13 amino acids. CDR1 and CDR2 from the germline V gene are MGHRA and YSYEKL. The CDR3 bases are TGCGCCAGCAGCCTTTCCTACGACAGTTCCTTGTACTTC. Residues: CASSLSYDSSLYF.

This clone occurred many times. The genes are TRBV6-1 and TRBJ2-3; 7 bases fit TRBD2. The germline CDR1 and CDR2 sequences are MNHNS and SASEGT. J lost 4 bases, V lost 7 bases, and 8 bases had no gene match. This CDR3 spans 14 amino acids. The DNA for the CDR3 is TGTGCCAGCAACACGGGGGGAGGGGCAGATACGCAGTATTTT. This encodes CASNTGGGADTQYF.

This clone was seen many times. CDR3 bases: TGTGCCAGCAGTTACAGGGGCCACCAAGAGACCCAGTACTTC. Residues: CASSYRGHQETQYF. The chain recombines TRBV6-5 with TRBJ2-5; TRBD1 might be the D (5 bases). CDR1 is MNHEY, CDR2 SVGAGI, per germline. V was pared by 2 bases and J by 0 bases, with 7 bases between. The CDR3 is made up of 14 amino acids.

At least ten counts were recorded for this clone. This chain uses TRBV4-1 with TRBJ2-2; D is ambiguous. The germline CDR1 and CDR2 sequences are MGHRA and YSYEKL. This CDR3 spans 13 amino acids. With 4 bases removed from V and 3 bases from J, the gap between germline ends came to 6 bases. The CDR3 DNA is TGCGCCAGCAGCCGAAGGGACACCGGGGAGCTGTTTTTT. Its protein is CASSRRDTGELFF.

By its share, this clone is medium-sized. This chain joins TRBV6-4 and TRBJ2-3; 12 nucleotides align to TRBD2. Germline trimming cut 4 bases from V and 1 base from J; bases unmatched to any gene: 0. This CDR3 region has 15 residues. Germline V gives CDR1 MRHNA, CDR2 SNTAGT. The CDR3 bases are TGTGCCAGCAGTGGGACTAGCGGGGGCACAGATACGCAGTATTTT. Its protein is CASSGTSGGTDTQYF.

Ten or more counts support this clone. This chain links TRBV15 with TRBJ2-7; the D call may be TRBD1 or TRBD2 (5 bases each). Germline CDR1 and CDR2: LNHNV and YYDKDF (reference sequence). This CDR3 is built from 14 residues. V was cut by 5 bases and J by 1 base, with 12 bases left in between. CDR3 loop: CATSPGASSYEQYF. The CDR3 nucleotides are TGTGCCACCAGCCCCGGGGCCTCGTCCTACGAGCAGTACTTC.

This clone appeared many times. The CDR3 here is CASSLRTSGYNEQFF. Here the CDR3 DNA reads TGTGCCAGCTCACTACGGACTAGCGGTTACAATGAGCAGTTCTTC. This chain connects TRBV18 to TRBJ2-1; 10 nucleotides agree with TRBD2. This CDR3 contains 15 residues. Germline V CDR1 and CDR2: KGHSH, LQKENI. V trimming: 4 bases; J trimming: 4 bases; junction bases outside the gene matches: 4.

This chain links TRBV20-1 with TRBJ2-7; D perhaps matches TRBD2 (6 bases). CDR1 DFQATT and CDR2 SNEGSKA come from the germline V gene (reference sequence). The CDR3 loop spans 13 amino acids. V was clipped by 5 bases and J by 3 bases, with 14 bases between them. CDR3 amino acids: CSARDSGGYEQYF. In nucleotides, the CDR3 is TGCAGTGCTCGGGACTCAGGAGGCTACGAGCAGTACTTC.

The genes are TRBV5-1 and TRBJ2-3; 7 nucleotides line up with TRBD2. J lost 5 bases, V lost 0 bases, and 15 bases had no gene match. This CDR3 comprises 18 residues. The germline V gene has CDR1 SGHRS and CDR2 YFSETQ. CDR3 residues: CASSLAPSGATRGDTQYF. CDR3 nucleotides: TGCGCCAGCAGCTTGGCCCCTAGCGGAGCAACTCGCGGAGATACGCAGTATTTT.

This clone was recorded many times. This chain uses TRBV2 with TRBJ2-7; maybe TRBD1 (6 bases). Germline V gene data show CDR1 as SNHLY and CDR2 as FYNNEI. This CDR3 region has 13 residues. The V and J ends lost 5 bases and 5 bases respectively, with 13 bases between them. The CDR3 spells CASSIQGWNEQYF. The CDR3 coding sequence is TGTGCCAGCAGTATACAGGGTTGGAACGAGCAGTACTTC.

This clone was seen ten or more times. The chain employs TRBV20-1 and TRBJ2-4, with TRBD2 matching 7 bases. CDR1 and CDR2 (germline): DFQATT, SNEGSKA (reference sequence). This CDR3 has 15 residues. The trim removed 5 bases at V and 0 bases at J, leaving 7 bases unmatched. The CDR3 bases are TGCAGTGCTTCGAGAGCGGGGCTAGCCAAAAACATTCAGTACTTC. Translated, it gives CSASRAGLAKNIQYF.

Ten or more counts support this clone. The V and J genes are TRBV6-6 and TRBJ1-3; D is ambiguous. The germline V gene encodes CDR1 MNHNY and CDR2 SVGAGI (reference sequence). Trimming took off 3 bases at V and 5 bases at J, with 8 bases between the two ends. This CDR3 region has 13 residues. CDR3 in amino acids: CASSYSDRNTIYF. DNA for the CDR3: TGTGCCAGCAGTTATTCCGATCGAAACACCATATATTTT.

This clone was detected many times. Here the CDR3 reads CASSYRIGNTIYF. The CDR3 nucleotides read TGTGCCAGCAGTTACAGGATTGGAAACACCATATATTTT. This chain connects TRBV2 to TRBJ1-3; a weak D match, TRBD1 (5 bases). This CDR3 contains 13 residues. Germline-derived CDR1 and CDR2 are SNHLY and FYNNEI. With 5 bases removed from V and 3 bases from J, the gap between germline ends came to 8 bases. Full variable domain (missing parts from reference TRBV2 and TRBJ1-3): EPEVTQTPSHQVTQMGQEVILRCVPISNHLYFYWYRQILGQKVEFLVSFYNNEISEKSEIFDDQFSVERPDGSNFTLKIRSTKLEDSAMYFCASSYRIGNTIYFGEGSWLTVV.

This clone was observed many times. This chain joins TRBV20-1 and TRBJ2-7; 9 nucleotides match TRBD2. CDR3 size: 14 residues. Germline V lookup: CDR1 DFQATT, CDR2 SNEGSKA (reference sequence). Trimming cost V 3 bases and J 3 bases; bases outside gene matches: 6. Written as DNA, the CDR3 is TGCAGTGCTAGGCGGCTAGCGGGGAACTACGAGCAGTACTTC. Amino acids: CSARRLAGNYEQYF.

This clone has a count of ten or more. V and J are TRBV7-9 and TRBJ2-5, with TRBD1 matching 7 bases. V lost 2 bases, J lost 0 bases, and 3 bases stayed unmatched. Germline CDR1 and CDR2: SEHNR and FQNEAQ (reference sequence). The CDR3 extends over 15 amino acids. DNA for the CDR3: TGTGCCAGCAGCTTATATGGGACAGACCAAGAGACCCAGTACTTC. This codes for CASSLYGTDQETQYF. The whole variable domain, filled in from reference TRBV7-9 and TRBJ2-5, reads DTGVSQNPRHKITKRGQNVTFRCDPISEHNRLYWYRQTLGQGPEFLTYFQNEAQLEKSRLLSDRFSAERPKGSFSTLEIQRTEQGDSAMYLCASSLYGTDQETQYFGPGTRLLVL.

This clone was observed many times. V gene TRBV6-1 combines with J gene TRBJ1-2; a weak D match, TRBD1 (5 bases). There are 15 residues in the CDR3. The V gene's germline CDR1 is MNHNS and CDR2 SASEGT. V lost 5 bases, J lost 5 bases, and 18 bases lay in between. CDR3 coding DNA: TGTGCCAGCAGTACGGAGTACAGGAACTCATATGGCTACACCTTC. Protein: CASSTEYRNSYGYTF.

This clone was detected many times. V gene TRBV3-1 combines with J gene TRBJ2-7, with no clear D. The CDR3 extends over 11 amino acids. Trimming cost V 2 bases and J 1 base, with 0 bases left between them. Germline CDR1 and CDR2: LGHDT and YNNKEL (reference sequence). The CDR3 DNA sequence: TGTGCCAGCAGCCAATCCTACGAGCAGTACTTC. This sequence encodes CASSQSYEQYF.

The genes are TRBV2 and TRBJ1-2; D remains unclear. The CDR3 sequence is 16 residues long. V was clipped by 5 bases and J by 3 bases, with 19 bases between them. Germline CDR1 is SNHLY and CDR2 is FYNNEI. CDR3 sequence: CASSRNPTREHYGYTF. CDR3 nucleotide sequence: TGTGCCAGCAGTAGAAATCCGACACGAGAACACTATGGCTACACCTTC.

Many counts were recorded for this clone. The chain joins TRBV4-1 to TRBJ1-1; no reliable D call. Trimming took 0 bases from V and 1 from J, leaving 6 bases between them. Germline V gives CDR1 MGHRA, CDR2 YSYEKL. The CDR3 runs 14 residues. The CDR3 region is CASSQDLTNTEAFF. DNA for the CDR3: TGCGCCAGCAGCCAAGACCTAACGAACACTGAAGCTTTCTTT.